This entry describes one TCR beta chain. Its antigen remains unidentified. CDR3 length: 19 amino acids. Germline assignment: CDR1 SGDLS and CDR2 YYNGEE. V lost 3 bases and J lost 2; bases outside the gene matches: 9. TCRdb re-derived calls from the reads in MiXCR, one entry per CDR3 protein. The table has 80,000 or so distinct CDR3 sequences, 20% to 30% seen once. This sample stems from a study of T cell repertoires in cytomegalovirus infection. For the study at large: The study used recently identified HLA-C-restricted and well-studied HLA-B-restricted CMV epitopes. Matching HLA type and CMV infection were both indicated by public TCR beta signatures.

Study results and caveats: What dominated the ex vivo response were HLA-C-restricted CMV-specific TCR beta clonotypes. Public TCR beta family frequency separated CMV-and-HLA carriers, including in an independent cohort.

The source of this sequence is a human donor in good health (CMV status not recorded). Some clones in this sample may be carry-over from other donors' samples. The chain carries TRBV9 and TRBJ2-1; 15 nucleotides agree with TRBD2. The sequences come from CD8+ T cells from cultured PBMCs, collected from culture after CMV antigen stimulation. This CDR3 reads CASSAPGTSGGKAYNEQFF. In nucleotides, the CDR3 is TGTGCCAGCAGCGCTCCTGGGACTAGCGGGGGGAAAGCCTACAATGAGCAGTTCTTC.